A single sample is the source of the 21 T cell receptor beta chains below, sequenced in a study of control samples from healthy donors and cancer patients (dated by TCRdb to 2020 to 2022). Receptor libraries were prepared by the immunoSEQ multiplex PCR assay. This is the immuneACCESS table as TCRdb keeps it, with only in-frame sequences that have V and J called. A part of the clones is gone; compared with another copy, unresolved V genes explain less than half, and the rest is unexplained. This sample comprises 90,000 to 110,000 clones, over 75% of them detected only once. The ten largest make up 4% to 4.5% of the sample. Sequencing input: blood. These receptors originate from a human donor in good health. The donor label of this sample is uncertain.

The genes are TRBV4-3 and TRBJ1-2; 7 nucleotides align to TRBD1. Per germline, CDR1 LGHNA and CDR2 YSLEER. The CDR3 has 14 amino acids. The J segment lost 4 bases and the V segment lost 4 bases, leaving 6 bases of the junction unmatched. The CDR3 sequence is CASSPTGSSYGYTF. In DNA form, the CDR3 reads TGCGCCAGCAGCCCGACAGGGAGTAGCTATGGCTACACCTTC.

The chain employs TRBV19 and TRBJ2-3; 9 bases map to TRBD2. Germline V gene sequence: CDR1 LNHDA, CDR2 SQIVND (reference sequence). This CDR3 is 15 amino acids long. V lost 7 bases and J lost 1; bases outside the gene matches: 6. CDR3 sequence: CASKPGLAGTDTQYF. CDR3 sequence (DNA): TGTGCCAGTAAACCGGGACTAGCCGGCACAGATACGCAGTATTTT.

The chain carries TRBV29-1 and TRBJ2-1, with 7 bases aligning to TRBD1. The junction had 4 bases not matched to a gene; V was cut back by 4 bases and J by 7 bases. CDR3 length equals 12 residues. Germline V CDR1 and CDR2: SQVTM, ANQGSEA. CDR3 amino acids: CSVVGQINEQFF. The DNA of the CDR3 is TGCAGCGTTGTGGGACAGATAAATGAGCAGTTCTTC.

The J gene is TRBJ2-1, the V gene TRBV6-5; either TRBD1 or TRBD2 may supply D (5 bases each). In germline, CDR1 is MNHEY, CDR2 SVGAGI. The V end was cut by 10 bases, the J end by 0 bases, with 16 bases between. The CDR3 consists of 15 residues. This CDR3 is CAISPGRNSYNEQFF. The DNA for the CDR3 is TGTGCCATATCACCGGGACGCAACTCCTACAATGAGCAGTTCTTC.

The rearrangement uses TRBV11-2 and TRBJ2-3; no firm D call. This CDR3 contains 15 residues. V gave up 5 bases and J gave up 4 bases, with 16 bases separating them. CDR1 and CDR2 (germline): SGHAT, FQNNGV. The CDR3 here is CASSNPGTPSDTQYF. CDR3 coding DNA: TGTGCCAGCAGCAACCCAGGTACTCCGTCAGATACGCAGTATTTT. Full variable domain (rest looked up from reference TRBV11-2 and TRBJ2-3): EAGVAQSPRYKIIEKRQSVAFWCNPISGHATLYWYQQILGQGPKLLIQFQNNGVVDDSQLPKDRFSAERLKGVDSTLKIQPAKLEDSAVYLCASSNPGTPSDTQYFGPGTRLTVL.

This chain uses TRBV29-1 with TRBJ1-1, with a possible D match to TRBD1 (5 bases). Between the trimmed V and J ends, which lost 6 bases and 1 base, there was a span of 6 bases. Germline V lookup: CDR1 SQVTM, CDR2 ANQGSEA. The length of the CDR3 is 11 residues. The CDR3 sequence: CSVQENTEAFF. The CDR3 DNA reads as TGCAGCGTACAGGAGAACACTGAAGCTTTCTTT.

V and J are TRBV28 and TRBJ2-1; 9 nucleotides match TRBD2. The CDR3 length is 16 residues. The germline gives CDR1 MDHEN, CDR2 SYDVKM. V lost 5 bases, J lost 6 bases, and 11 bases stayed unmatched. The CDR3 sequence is CASSGTSRGGLNEQFF. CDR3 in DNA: TGTGCCAGCAGTGGAACGTCGCGGGGGGGCCTCAATGAGCAGTTCTTC.

The CDR3 spells CASTSGQGVTEQFF. The CDR3 nucleotides read TGTGCCAGCACCTCCGGACAGGGGGTGACTGAGCAGTTCTTC. V is TRBV6-5 and J is TRBJ2-1; 10 bases agree with TRBD1. The CDR3 has 14 amino acids. The junction had 9 bases not matched to a gene; V was cut back by 7 bases and J by 9 bases. CDR1 MNHEY and CDR2 SVGAGI come from the germline V gene.

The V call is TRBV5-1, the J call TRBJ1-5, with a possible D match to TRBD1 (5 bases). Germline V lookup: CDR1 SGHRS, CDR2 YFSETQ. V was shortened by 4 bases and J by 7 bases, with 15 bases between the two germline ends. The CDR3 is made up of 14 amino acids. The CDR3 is CASSPGLGEQPQHF. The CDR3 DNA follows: TGCGCCAGCAGCCCGGGGTTGGGGGAACAGCCCCAGCATTTT.

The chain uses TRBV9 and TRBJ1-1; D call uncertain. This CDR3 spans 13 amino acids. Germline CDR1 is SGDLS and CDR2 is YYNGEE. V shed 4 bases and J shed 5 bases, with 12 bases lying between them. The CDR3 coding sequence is TGTGCCAGCAGCCCCTGGAGGGTGACTGAAGCTTTCTTT. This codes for CASSPWRVTEAFF.

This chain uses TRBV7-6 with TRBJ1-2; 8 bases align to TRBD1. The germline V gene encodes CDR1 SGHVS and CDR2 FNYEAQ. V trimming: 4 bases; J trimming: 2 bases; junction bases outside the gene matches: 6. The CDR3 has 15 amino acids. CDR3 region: CASSSGTGPNYGYTF. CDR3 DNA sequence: TGTGCCAGCAGCTCCGGGACAGGCCCCAACTATGGCTACACCTTC.

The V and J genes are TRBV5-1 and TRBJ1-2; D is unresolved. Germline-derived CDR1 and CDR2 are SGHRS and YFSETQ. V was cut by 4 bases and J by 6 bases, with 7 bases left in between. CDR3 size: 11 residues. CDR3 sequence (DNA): TGCGCCAGCAGCCCCGGGCATGGCTACACCTTC. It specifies CASSPGHGYTF.

The CDR3: CASSETGQGSTDTQYF. The DNA for the CDR3 is TGTGCCAGCAGCGAGACTGGCCAGGGTAGCACAGATACGCAGTATTTT. The V gene is TRBV11-3, the J gene TRBJ2-3, with D perhaps TRBD1 (5 bases). The CDR3 sequence is 16 residues long. V was cut by 5 bases and J by 0 bases, with 15 bases left in between. Per the germline V gene, CDR1 is SGHNT and CDR2 is YENEEA.

The CDR3 sequence is CASSLVRIQETQYF. The CDR3 DNA is TGTGCCAGCAGCTTGGTGAGAATCCAAGAGACCCAGTACTTC. This sequence joins TRBV7-2 and TRBJ2-5; D is uncertain. The CDR3 length is 14 residues. Germline CDR1 is SGHTA and CDR2 is FQGNSA. V shed 3 bases and J shed 1 base, with 9 bases lying between them. The variable domain in full, with the rest retrieved from reference TRBV7-2 and TRBJ2-5, is GAGVSQSPSNKVTEKGKDVELRCDPISGHTALYWYRQSLGQGLEFLIYFQGNSAPDKSGLPSDRFSAERTGGSVSTLTIQRTQQEDSAVYLCASSLVRIQETQYFGPGTRLLVL.

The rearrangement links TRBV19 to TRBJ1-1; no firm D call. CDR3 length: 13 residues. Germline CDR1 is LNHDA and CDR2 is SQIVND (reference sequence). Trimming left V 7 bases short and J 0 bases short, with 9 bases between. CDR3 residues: CASTSYMNTEAFF. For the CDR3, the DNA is TGTGCCAGTACTTCCTATATGAACACTGAAGCTTTCTTT.

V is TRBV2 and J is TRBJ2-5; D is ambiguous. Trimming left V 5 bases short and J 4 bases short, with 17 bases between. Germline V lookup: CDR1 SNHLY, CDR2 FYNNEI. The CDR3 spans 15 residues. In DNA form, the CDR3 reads TGTGCCAGCAGTTTACAAGAGGAGACGCCAGAGACCCAGTACTTC. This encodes CASSLQEETPETQYF.

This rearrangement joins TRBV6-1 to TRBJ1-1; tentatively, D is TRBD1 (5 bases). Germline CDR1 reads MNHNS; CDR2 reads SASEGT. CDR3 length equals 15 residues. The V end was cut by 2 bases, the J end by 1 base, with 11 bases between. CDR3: CASSETHRSNTEAFF. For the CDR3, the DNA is TGTGCCAGCAGTGAAACCCACAGGTCGAACACTGAAGCTTTCTTT.

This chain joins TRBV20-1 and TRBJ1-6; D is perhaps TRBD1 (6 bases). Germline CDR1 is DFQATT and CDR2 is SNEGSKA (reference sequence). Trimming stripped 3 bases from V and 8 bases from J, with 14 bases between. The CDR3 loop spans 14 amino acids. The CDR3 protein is CSASRGARDSPLHF. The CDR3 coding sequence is TGCAGTGCTAGTAGGGGGGCGAGGGATTCACCCCTCCACTTT.

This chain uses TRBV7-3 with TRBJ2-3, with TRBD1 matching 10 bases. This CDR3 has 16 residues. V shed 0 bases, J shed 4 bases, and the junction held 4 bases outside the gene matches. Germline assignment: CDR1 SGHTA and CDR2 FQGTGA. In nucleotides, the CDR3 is TGTGCCAGCAGCTTAACGACCGGACAGGGGGCAGATACGCAGTATTTT. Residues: CASSLTTGQGADTQYF.

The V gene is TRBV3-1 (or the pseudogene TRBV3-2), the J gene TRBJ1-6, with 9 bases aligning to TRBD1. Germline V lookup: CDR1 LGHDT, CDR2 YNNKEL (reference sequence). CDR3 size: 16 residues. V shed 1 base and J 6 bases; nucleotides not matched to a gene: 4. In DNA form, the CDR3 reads TGTGCCAGCAGCCAAGCCCTGGGACAGGGTAATTCACCCCTCCACTTT. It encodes CASSQALGQGNSPLHF.

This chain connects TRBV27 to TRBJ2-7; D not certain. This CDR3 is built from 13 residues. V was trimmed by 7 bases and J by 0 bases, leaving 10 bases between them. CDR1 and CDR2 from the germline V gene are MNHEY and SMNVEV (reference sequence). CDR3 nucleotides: TGTGCCAGCACCTCCTTTAGCTCCTACGAGCAGTACTTC. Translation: CASTSFSSYEQYF.